What follows is one TCR beta chain and its context. Its target is unknown. Sequenced by immunoSEQ multiplex PCR; TCRdb stores in-frame clones only, minus some. The repertoire includes around 1.9 million clones, 90% to 95% of them detected once, and about 1.5% sits in the top ten. These data are taken from a study of shared clonotypes between healthy human individuals. V dropped 6 bases and J dropped 3; count of bases not matched to a gene: 2. This CDR3 comprises 13 residues. In germline, CDR1 is MGHRA, CDR2 YSYEKL. Naive CD8 isolation took CD45RO-negative cells positively selected for CCR7 and excluded terminally differentiated effector memory CD45RA+ cells. The donors were adults (healthy and HIV-negative) with no recent acute infections or vaccinations. Study results and caveats: Rarefaction exposed incomplete sorted-subset sequencing despite large depth.

The chain combines TRBV4-1 with TRBJ2-1, with 7 bases fitting TRBD2. The specimen sequenced was naive CD8+ T cells from PBMCs. The receptor was isolated from a young man in good health. Some clones in this sample may be carry-over from other donors' samples. CDR3 coding DNA: TGCGCCAGCAGTCGGACTAGCTACAATGAGCAGTTCTTC. Its translation: CASSRTSYNEQFF.